The clone carrying this T cell receptor (beta chain) was detected many times. Its target is unknown. This sample is drawn from a study of CD8 T cells in ankylosing spondylitis. Study observations and caveats: A TCR beta motif made of eight highly homologous variants seemed typical of ankylosing spondylitis blood. A subset of motif variants has previously been described in the synovial fluid and blood of reactive arthritis. Disease-linked clones were CD8+ and relatively rare in peripheral blood.

Germline V gene sequence: CDR1 KGHDR, CDR2 SFDVKD. The CDR3 length is 11 residues. J lost 7 bases, V lost 7 bases, and 0 bases had no gene match. MiXCR was run by TCRdb on the 5' RACE reads, yielding one entry per CDR3 protein. The sample lists 36,000 or so distinct CDR3 sequences; under 15% were seen once. Sequenced: synovial fluid, either unsorted or a sorted T cell fraction (not recorded which). J is TRBJ2-1 and V is TRBV24-1; TRBD1 matches 7 bases. The clonotype originates from a male donor with ankylosing spondylitis. CDR3 bases: TGTGCCACCAGGACAGGGAATGAGCAGTTCTTC. Its translation is CATRTGNEQFF.